This T cell receptor (beta chain) appears in the sequencing data of a study of metastatic and nonmetastatic thyroid tumors. TCRdb re-clonotyped the PCR reads via MiXCR. The table has roughly 72,000 clones, roughly a sixth seen once. As regards this clone: The antigen is not known.

The study's findings and limits: Patients with malignant thyroid tumors reportedly had significantly higher TCR beta diversity than those with benign nodules, in blood and tumor.

Germline CDR1 is GTSNPN and CDR2 is SVGIG (reference sequence). The CDR3 loop spans 14 amino acids. V lost 2 bases and J lost 8; bases outside the gene matches: 6. Each patient went into thyroid surgery without having received any treatment. The chain couples TRBV30 to TRBJ1-3; 10 nucleotides match TRBD1. Sequencing used blood. The receptor's source is a female donor with papillary thyroid cancer or a benign thyroid nodule (not recorded which). Some clones in this sample may be carry-over from other donors' samples. CDR3 protein: CAWSTGQGDDTIYF. CDR3 nucleotide sequence: TGTGCCTGGAGTACCGGACAGGGGGACGACACCATATATTTT.